This TCR beta chain was recorded in a study of CD8 T cells in Susac syndrome. The ends were cut back, 4 bases at V and 3 bases at J, with 18 bases in the middle. The CDR3 has 15 residues. CDR1 and CDR2 (germline): SQVTM, ANQGSEA. 0.5 to 1 ug RNA was reverse transcribed with random hexamers. A multiplex approach, immunoSEQ multiplex PCR, amplified TCR beta CDR3 across 54 Vbeta and 13 Jbeta. MiXCR, run by TCRdb on the immunoSEQ multiplex PCR reads, gives a single entry per CDR3 protein. Found here are around 150,000 distinct CDR3 sequences, about 95% of them singletons; the top ten hold approximately 0.11%. In blood CD8+ and CD4+ T cells, TCR beta underwent sequencing. Bulk CD8+ and CD4+ cells came from magnetic negative isolation; CD8+ TEMRA by FACS.

The sample was CD4+ T cells from PBMCs. The TCR comes from a human donor with multiple sclerosis. The chain joins TRBV29-1 to TRBJ1-2; D may be TRBD1 (5 bases). The CDR3 here is CSVGTVPGNYYGYTF. In DNA form, the CDR3 reads TGCAGCGTTGGCACAGTGCCAGGGAATTACTATGGCTACACCTTC. Combining the CDR3 with reference TRBV29-1 and TRBJ1-2 gives the whole variable domain SAVISQKPSRDICQRGTSLTIQCQVDSQVTMMFWYRQQPGQSLTLIATANQGSEATYESGFVIDKFPISRPNLTFSTLTVSNMSPEDSSIYLCSVGTVPGNYYGYTFGSGTRLTVV.